These 8 T cell receptor beta chains were sequenced from one sample in a study of cytomegalovirus exposure and HLA in healthy donors. 13 Jbeta primers and 60 Vbeta primers were used for the PCR. Measured with immunoSEQ multiplex PCR; TCRdb has only the in-frame clones, and not every one. The sample lists 150,000 to 200,000 clones, 60% to 80% occurring once. The sequenced sample was PBMCs. All receptors derive from a young man in good health and CMV-seropositive.

This CDR3 reads CASSIETNYEQYF. CDR3 DNA sequence: TGTGCCAGTAGTATAGAGACTAACTACGAGCAGTACTTC. The J gene is TRBJ2-7, the V gene TRBV19, with a possible D match to TRBD2 (5 bases). Germline-derived CDR1 and CDR2 are LNHDA and SQIVND (reference sequence). The CDR3 runs to 13 residues. V was shortened by 0 bases and J by 3 bases, with 6 bases between the two germline ends.

CDR3 DNA sequence: TGTGCCTGGAGTTTATACTGGACAGGGGGCCGGAATGAGCAGTTCTTC. Translating gives CAWSLYWTGGRNEQFF. The chain joins TRBV30 to TRBJ2-1; the match to TRBD1 covers 11 bases. Unmatched junction bases numbered 10, after V lost 2 bases and J lost 7 bases. The CDR3 is 16 amino acids. Per the germline V gene, CDR1 is GTSNPN and CDR2 is SVGIG (reference sequence).

J is TRBJ2-7 and V is TRBV7-9; D may be TRBD1 (8 bases). This CDR3 has 16 amino acids. Germline V gene lookup returns CDR1 SEHNR and CDR2 FQNEAQ (reference sequence). V was clipped by 5 bases and J by 0 bases, with 17 bases between them. The CDR3 here is CASSAQGAGASYEQYF. CDR3 DNA: TGTGCCAGCAGCGCCCAGGGGGCGGGGGCCTCCTACGAGCAGTACTTC.

The chain joins TRBV10-1 to TRBJ2-3; 9 positions match TRBD2. Germline loops: CDR1 WNHNN, CDR2 SYGVQD (reference sequence). There are 14 residues in the CDR3. The trim removed 9 bases at V and 5 bases at J, leaving 9 bases unmatched. CDR3 nucleotides: TGCGCCAGGACAATAGCGGGAGTTCAAGATACGCAGTATTTT. Its translation: CARTIAGVQDTQYF.

The CDR3 DNA reads as TGTGCCAGCAGTTTTATAACTGGGGCCAACGTCCTGACTTTC. Its translation: CASSFITGANVLTF. The gene calls are TRBV28 and TRBJ2-6, with D unclear. Germline V CDR1 and CDR2: MDHEN, SYDVKM. The CDR3 length is 14 residues. V lost 3 bases, J lost 2 bases, and 5 bases lay in between.

The J gene is TRBJ1-6, the V gene TRBV4-2; D possibly corresponds to TRBD1 (6 bases). This CDR3 region has 16 residues. Germline values: CDR1 LGHNA, CDR2 YNFKEQ. Between the trimmed V and J ends, which lost 0 bases and 9 bases, there was a span of 15 bases. Written as DNA, the CDR3 is TGTGCCAGCAGCCAAGATTTGGGGGGGCAGGGTTCACCCCTCCACTTT. This gives the protein CASSQDLGGQGSPLHF.

This clone came up once. The V and J genes are TRBV28 and TRBJ2-7; 7 bases line up with TRBD2. V gave up 5 bases and J gave up 4 bases; unmatched junction bases: 14. CDR3 length: 16 amino acids. The germline V gene encodes CDR1 MDHEN and CDR2 SYDVKM. The chain's CDR3 is CASSPLGGTLYYEQYF. The CDR3 DNA follows: TGTGCCAGCAGTCCGCTGGGGGGGACGTTATATTACGAGCAGTACTTC. Using reference TRBV28 and TRBJ2-7 for the parts outside the CDR3, the full variable domain is DVKVTQSSRYLVKRTGEKVFLECVQDMDHENMFWYRQDPGLGLRLIYFSYDVKMKEKGDIPEGYSVSREKKERFSLILESASTNQTSMYLCASSPLGGTLYYEQYFGPGTRLTVT.

The chain uses TRBV6-1 and TRBJ2-7; possibly TRBD2 for D (5 bases). Germline V lookup: CDR1 MNHNS, CDR2 SASEGT. V lost 0 bases and J lost 1, with 7 bases in between. The CDR3 covers 14 residues. CDR3: CASSEARGSYEQYF. For the CDR3, the DNA is TGTGCCAGCAGTGAAGCAAGAGGGTCCTACGAGCAGTACTTC.